This record covers a single T cell receptor (beta chain). The antigen remains unidentified. Quantitative 5'-RACE with molecular barcodes produced the TCR beta libraries. TCRdb re-analysed the 5' RACE reads in MiXCR, keeping a single row per CDR3 protein. The sample records around 35,000 distinct CDR3 sequences, roughly 13% being singletons. This entry belongs to a study of CD8 T cells in ankylosing spondylitis. Broader study findings: Enrichment of disease-linked clones was reportedly significant in matched ankylosing spondylitis synovial fluid.

Specimen: synovial fluid, either unsorted or a sorted T cell fraction (not recorded which). The TCR originated in a male donor with ankylosing spondylitis.

CDR3 loop: CASGPGAVNTEAFF. The DNA for the CDR3 is TGTGCCAGCGGCCCCGGGGCGGTGAACACTGAAGCTTTCTTT. The chain joins TRBV5-7 to TRBJ1-1, with a weak D call TRBD1 (5 bases). TRBV5-7 counts as an open reading frame of uncertain function. Trimming stripped 7 bases from V and 0 bases from J, with 13 bases between. This CDR3 contains 14 residues.